This TCR beta chain is from a study of blood T cell repertoires in COVID-19. Study-wide background: The United States, Italy and Spain provided the acute and convalescent COVID-19 samples.

Study processing details: Reference gene primer amplification gave estimated nucleated cell counts. The method was immunoSEQ multiplex PCR; TCRdb's version includes in-frame clones alone and lacks a portion of them. V, J and clone size derive from that table, while D and trimming were established from the DNA sequence. The data show more than 200,000 clones, around 82% seen once. In terms of age and location, participants ranged from roughly 18 to 95 years and lived in about two dozen US areas. Cohorts were based on clinical histories the participants reported. Germline V gene sequence: CDR1 MNHEY, CDR2 SMNVEV (reference sequence). The CDR3 totals 14 residues. With 7 bases clipped from V and 8 bases from J, the junction kept 9 bases outside the gene matches.

The V and J genes are TRBV27 and TRBJ2-1; 9 nucleotides align to TRBD2. Material for sequencing was PBMCs or T cells enriched from blood (not recorded which). This receptor was identified in a woman between 40 and 55 years old with acute COVID-19. CDR3 loop: CASKREENLDEQFF. CDR3 coding DNA: TGTGCCAGCAAGCGGGAGGAAAACCTGGATGAGCAGTTCTTC.